Listed here is a single TCR beta chain. V was pared by 6 bases and J by 6 bases, with 15 bases between. Germline-derived CDR1 and CDR2 are SGHDT and YYEEEE. The CDR3 contains 14 residues. Clones were sequenced by immunoSEQ multiplex PCR, and TCRdb holds only the in-frame ones, with some missing. The sample lists 490,000 or so clones, roughly nine tenths occurring once. This specimen belongs to a study of blood T cell repertoires in COVID-19. Study-wide background: From T cells, B-cell-depleted T cells, or PBMCs came the material, which was cDNA or gDNA.

The sequencing input was PBMCs or T cells enriched from blood (not recorded which). The receptor was derived from a woman in her sixties who had recovered from COVID-19. The chain is built from TRBV5-6 and TRBJ1-4; D is unclear. The CDR3 nucleotides are TGTGCCAGCACGCGAGCGGGGATGGATGAAAAACTGTTTTTT. This codes for CASTRAGMDEKLFF.